The present T cell receptor beta chain was sequenced within a study of T cell responses to AZD1222 COVID-19 vaccine (dated by TCRdb to about 2021). Context from the whole study: Because spike-specific TCR depth and breadth did not differ between the two schedules, AZD1222 recipients who got a second dose at roughly 4 weeks were pooled with those who got a second dose at roughly 12 weeks. TCR sequencing was performed for about 240 trial participants, of whom roughly 200 were given two doses of AZD1222 and 26 were given two doses of MenACWY control vaccine. Trial participants were enrolled by age into 18-55, 56-69 and 70-plus year subgroups, with 148, 28 and 57 TCR-sequenced participants respectively.

Spanning cysteine to phenylalanine, the CDR3 consists of 15 amino acids. The DNA shown is the 45-base CDR3, in frame from base 1. According to the germline V gene (reference sequence), CDR1 reads SGHNT and CDR2 reads YYREEE. V loses 3 bases at its end and J loses 5 bases; junction bases beyond the gene matches: 10. The meaning of the sample's time point label: baseline before first vaccination. Vaccinee samples were obtained from the UK trials COV001 and COV002, which included a single-blind randomized controlled phase 2/3 trial of AZD1222 (ChAdOx1 nCoV-19) in healthy adults. Trial participant PBMC samples were collected at day 0 and day 28 after the second dose for TCRbeta chain sequencing. The CDR3 regions of human TCRbeta chains were analyzed by immunosequencing. Per the original workflow: Repertoire TCRs were checked for matches against a reference library of SARS-CoV-2-specific TCRs that had been generated using the MIRA antigen-specificity platform. Breadth was defined as the fraction of unique TCRs that were SARS-CoV-2-associated, and depth was defined as the fraction of total T cells that were SARS-CoV-2-associated. Using the MIRA data, every spike-specific TCR was mapped to the spike region that the TCR reacted to and assigned to either a CD4 or a CD8 class. Log10-transformed breadth and depth values were compared by one-way ANOVA with Sidak's multiple comparisons tests. TCRdb's version of the immuneACCESS table is confined to in-frame rearrangements and falls short of the full clone set. An unresolved V gene accounts for under half of the shortfall where checked; the remainder is of unknown origin. V, J and clone size were drawn from that table, and D and trimming were deduced from the DNA. A total of over 120,000 clones appear in this sample, roughly 90% of them only once. The ten largest clones capture more than 3.5% of the sample.

What the research found in general, with its limitations: CD4 TCRs associated with the vaccine covered the entire spike protein, and the dominant responses were in regions 160-218 and 743-854. No day 14 peak-response samples were available, so repertoires were characterized only after the peak T cell response. In the small 56-69-year group, the increase in depth fell short of significance, most likely because of low power. After two AZD1222 doses, both the breadth and the depth of spike-specific TCRs were significantly higher than at day 0 and than in MenACWY recipients. Conclusions about previously exposed vaccinees are limited, since just 6 or 7 AZD1222 recipients were seropositive for SARS-CoV-2 at baseline. Participants were mostly white British and included more females than males, and it was suggested by the authors that clonal diversity may have been underestimated. Nearly half of unique spike-specific TCRs reportedly recognized epitopes outside regions mutated in the B.1.351 and B.1.1.7 variants.

This clone was detected once. Its antigen specificity is not known. Base qualities were left out, and no much larger clone turns up one base away. Sequencing was performed on peripheral blood, taken on day 0 of AZD1222 vaccination. This sequence uses TRBV5-4 and TRBJ1-1; 7 nucleotides in the junction match TRBD1. The sequence was collected from an adult in good health. The encoded CDR3 is CASSSRQGRRTEAFF. The DNA sequence is given as TGTGCCAGCAGCTCCCGACAGGGTAGAAGAACTGAAGCTTTCTTT.